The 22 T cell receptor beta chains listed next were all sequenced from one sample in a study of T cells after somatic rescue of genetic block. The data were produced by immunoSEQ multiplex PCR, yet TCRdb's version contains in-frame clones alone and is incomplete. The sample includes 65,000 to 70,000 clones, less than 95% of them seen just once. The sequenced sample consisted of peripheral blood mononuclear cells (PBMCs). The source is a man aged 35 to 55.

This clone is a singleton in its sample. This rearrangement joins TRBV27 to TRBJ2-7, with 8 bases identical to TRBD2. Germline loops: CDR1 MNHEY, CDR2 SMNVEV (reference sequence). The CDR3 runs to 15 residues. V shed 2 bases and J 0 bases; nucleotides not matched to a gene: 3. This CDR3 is CASSLRRGASYEQYF. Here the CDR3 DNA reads TGTGCCAGCAGTTTAAGGCGGGGGGCCTCCTACGAGCAGTACTTC.

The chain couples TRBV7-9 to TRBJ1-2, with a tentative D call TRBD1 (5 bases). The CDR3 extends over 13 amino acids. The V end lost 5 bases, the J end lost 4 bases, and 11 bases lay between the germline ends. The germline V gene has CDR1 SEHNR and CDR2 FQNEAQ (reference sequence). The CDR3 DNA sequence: TGTGCCAGCAGCCAAGACAGCGTCTATGGCTACACCTTC. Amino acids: CASSQDSVYGYTF.

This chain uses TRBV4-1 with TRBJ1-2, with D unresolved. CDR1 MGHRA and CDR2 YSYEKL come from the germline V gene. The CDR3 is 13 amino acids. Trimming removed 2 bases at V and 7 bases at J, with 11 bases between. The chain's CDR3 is CASSQSRRAGYTF. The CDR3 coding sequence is TGCGCCAGCAGCCAATCTCGTCGGGCTGGCTACACCTTC.

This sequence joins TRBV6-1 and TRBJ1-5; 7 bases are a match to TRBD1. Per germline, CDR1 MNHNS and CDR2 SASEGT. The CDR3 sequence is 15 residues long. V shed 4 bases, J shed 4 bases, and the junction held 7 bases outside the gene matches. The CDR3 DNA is TGTGCCAGCAGTGTGGGGGCAGGGGGAAATCAGCCCCAGCATTTT. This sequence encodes CASSVGAGGNQPQHF.

The CDR3 protein is CASSLDSIPYEQYF. In DNA, the CDR3 is TGCGCCAGCAGCTTGGACAGTATACCCTACGAGCAGTACTTC. The chain recombines TRBV5-1 with TRBJ2-7; D not resolved. This CDR3 is built from 14 residues. Trimming cost V 0 bases and J 2 bases, with 9 bases left between them. Germline CDR1 and CDR2: SGHRS and YFSETQ.

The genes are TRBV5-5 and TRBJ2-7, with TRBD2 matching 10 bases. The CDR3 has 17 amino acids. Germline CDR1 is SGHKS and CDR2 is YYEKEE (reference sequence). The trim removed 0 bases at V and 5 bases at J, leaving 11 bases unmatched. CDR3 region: CASSLVSSSGGLHEQYF. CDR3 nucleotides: TGTGCCAGCAGCTTGGTTTCGTCTAGCGGGGGTCTACACGAGCAGTACTTC. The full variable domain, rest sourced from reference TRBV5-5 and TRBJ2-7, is DAGVTQSPTHLIKTRGQQVTLRCSPISGHKSVSWYQQVLGQGPQFIFQYYEKEERGRGNFPDRFSARQFPNYSSELNVNALLLGDSALYLCASSLVSSSGGLHEQYFGPGTRLTVT.

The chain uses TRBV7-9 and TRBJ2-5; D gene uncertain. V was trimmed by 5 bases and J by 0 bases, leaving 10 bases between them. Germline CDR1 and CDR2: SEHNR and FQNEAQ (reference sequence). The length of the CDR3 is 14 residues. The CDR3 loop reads CASSRRLDQETQYF. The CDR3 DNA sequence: TGTGCCAGCAGCCGAAGACTGGACCAAGAGACCCAGTACTTC.

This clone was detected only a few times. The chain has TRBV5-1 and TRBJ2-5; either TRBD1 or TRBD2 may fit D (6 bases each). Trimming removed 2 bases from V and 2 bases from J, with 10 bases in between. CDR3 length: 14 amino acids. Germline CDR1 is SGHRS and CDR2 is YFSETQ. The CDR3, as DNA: TGCGCCAGCAGCTTTCGGGGGCCGCAAGAGACCCAGTACTTC. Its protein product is CASSFRGPQETQYF. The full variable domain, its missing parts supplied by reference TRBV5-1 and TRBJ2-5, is KAGVTQTPRYLIKTRGQQVTLSCSPISGHRSVSWYQQTPGQGLQFLFEYFSETQRNKGNFPGRFSGRQFSNSRSEMNVSTLELGDSALYLCASSFRGPQETQYFGPGTRLLVL.

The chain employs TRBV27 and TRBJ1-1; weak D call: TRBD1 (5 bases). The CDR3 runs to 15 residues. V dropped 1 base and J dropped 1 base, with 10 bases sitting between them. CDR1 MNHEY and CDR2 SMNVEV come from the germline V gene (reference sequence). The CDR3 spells CASSLLAGRNTEAFF. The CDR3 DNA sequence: TGTGCCAGCAGTTTATTGGCAGGGAGGAACACTGAAGCTTTCTTT.

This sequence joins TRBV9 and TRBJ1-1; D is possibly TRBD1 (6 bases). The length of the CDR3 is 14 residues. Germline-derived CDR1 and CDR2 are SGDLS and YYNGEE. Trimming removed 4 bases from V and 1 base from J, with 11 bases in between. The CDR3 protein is CASSRGHSNTEAFF. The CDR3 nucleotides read TGTGCCAGCAGCCGGGGACACTCGAACACTGAAGCTTTCTTT.

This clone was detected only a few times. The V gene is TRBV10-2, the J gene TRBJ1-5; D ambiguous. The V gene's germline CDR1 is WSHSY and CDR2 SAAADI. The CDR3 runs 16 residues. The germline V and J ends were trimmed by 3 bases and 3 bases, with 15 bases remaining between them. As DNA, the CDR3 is TGCGCCAGCAGTGATTCGAGGGCCCGACCCAATCAGCCCCAGCATTTT. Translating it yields CASSDSRARPNQPQHF.

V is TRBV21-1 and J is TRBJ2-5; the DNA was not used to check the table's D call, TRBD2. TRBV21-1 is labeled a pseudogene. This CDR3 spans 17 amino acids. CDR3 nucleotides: TGTGCCAGCAGCAAAGGCGGGGGGCAGGGTGTGACAGAGACCCAGTACTTC. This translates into CASSKGGGQGVTETQYF.

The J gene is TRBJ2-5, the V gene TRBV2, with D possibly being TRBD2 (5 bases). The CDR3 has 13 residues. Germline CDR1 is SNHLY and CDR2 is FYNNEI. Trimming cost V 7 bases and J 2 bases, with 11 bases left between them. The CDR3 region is CASTSGLQETQYF. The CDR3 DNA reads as TGTGCCAGCACAAGCGGATTACAAGAGACCCAGTACTTC.

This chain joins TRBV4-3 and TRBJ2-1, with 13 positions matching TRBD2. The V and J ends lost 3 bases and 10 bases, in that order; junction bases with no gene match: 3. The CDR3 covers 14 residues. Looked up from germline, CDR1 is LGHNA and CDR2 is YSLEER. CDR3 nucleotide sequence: TGCGCCAGCAGCCACGGACTAGCGGGGGCAGAGCAGTTCTTC. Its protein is CASSHGLAGAEQFF.

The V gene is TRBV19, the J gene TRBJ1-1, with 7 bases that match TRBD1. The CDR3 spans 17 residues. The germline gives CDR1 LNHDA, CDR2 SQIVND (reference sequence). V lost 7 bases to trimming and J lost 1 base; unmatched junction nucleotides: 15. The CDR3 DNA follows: TGTGCCAGTACCCCATGGGGGGGGCAGGGGGAGAACACTGAAGCTTTCTTT. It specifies CASTPWGGQGENTEAFF.

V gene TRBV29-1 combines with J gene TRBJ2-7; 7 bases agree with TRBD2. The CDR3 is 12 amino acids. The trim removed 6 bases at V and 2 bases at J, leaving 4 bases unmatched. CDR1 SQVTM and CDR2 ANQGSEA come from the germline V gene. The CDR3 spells CSVVGLTYEQYF. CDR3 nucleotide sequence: TGCAGCGTGGTGGGACTAACCTACGAGCAGTACTTC.

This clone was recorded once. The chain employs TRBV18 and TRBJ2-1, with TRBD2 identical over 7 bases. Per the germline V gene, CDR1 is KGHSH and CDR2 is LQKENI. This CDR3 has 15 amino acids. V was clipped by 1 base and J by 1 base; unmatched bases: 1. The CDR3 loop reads CASSPRGGSYNEQFF. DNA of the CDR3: TGTGCCAGCTCACCACGGGGGGGGTCCTACAATGAGCAGTTCTTC.

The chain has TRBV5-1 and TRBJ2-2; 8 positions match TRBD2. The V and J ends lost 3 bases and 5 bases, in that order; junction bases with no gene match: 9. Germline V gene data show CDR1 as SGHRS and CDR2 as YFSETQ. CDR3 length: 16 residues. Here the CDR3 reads CASSSGLVQMTGELFF. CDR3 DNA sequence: TGCGCCAGCAGCTCGGGACTAGTTCAAATGACCGGGGAGCTGTTTTTT.

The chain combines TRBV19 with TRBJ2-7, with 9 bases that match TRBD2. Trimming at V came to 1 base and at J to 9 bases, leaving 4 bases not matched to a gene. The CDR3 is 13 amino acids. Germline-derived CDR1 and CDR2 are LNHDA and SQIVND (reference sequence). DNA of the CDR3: TGTGCCAGTAGTATAGTGGCGGGAGGGATGCAGTACTTC. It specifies CASSIVAGGMQYF.

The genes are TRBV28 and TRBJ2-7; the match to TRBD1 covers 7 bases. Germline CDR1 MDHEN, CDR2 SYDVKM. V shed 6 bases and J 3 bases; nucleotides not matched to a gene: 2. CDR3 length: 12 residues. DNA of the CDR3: TGTGCCAGCAGGGCAGGGGGCTACGAGCAGTACTTC. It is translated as CASRAGGYEQYF.

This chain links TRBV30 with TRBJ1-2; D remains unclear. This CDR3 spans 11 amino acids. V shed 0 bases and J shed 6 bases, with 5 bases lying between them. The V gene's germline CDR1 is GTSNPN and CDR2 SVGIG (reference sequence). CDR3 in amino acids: CAWSVLNGYTF. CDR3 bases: TGTGCCTGGAGTGTACTAAATGGCTACACCTTC.

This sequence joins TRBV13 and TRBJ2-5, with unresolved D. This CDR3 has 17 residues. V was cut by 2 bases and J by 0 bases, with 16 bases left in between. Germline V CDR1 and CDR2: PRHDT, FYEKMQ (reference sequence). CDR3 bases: TGTGCCAGCAGCTTATCAGGAGTAGTCCTAAACCAAGAGACCCAGTACTTC. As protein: CASSLSGVVLNQETQYF.